The 9 T cell receptor beta chains reported below all come from one sample, sequenced in a study of T cells in Graves' hyperthyroidism and ophthalmopathy. Amplified TCR beta CDR3 regions derived from RNA transcripts. The study used the HTBI primer set for a first-round RT-PCR of the TCR CDR3. TCRdb used MiXCR to reprocess the multiplex PCR reads, holding one entry per CDR3 protein. The sample carries approximately 600,000 distinct CDR3 sequences, less than 25% recorded once. What was sequenced was blood. The receptors stem from a man between 25 and 39 years old with Graves' ophthalmopathy.

This clonotype was seen more than once but under ten times. This rearrangement joins TRBV12-3 or TRBV12-4 to TRBJ2-1; the match to TRBD2 covers 7 bases. V was pared by 4 bases and J by 6 bases, with 6 bases of the junction left unmatched. CDR3 length equals 14 residues. The CDR3 DNA reads as TGTGCCAGCAGTTCCCCCTCGGGAGGCAATGAGCAGTTCTTC. As protein: CASSSPSGGNEQFF.

This clonotype has a count of ten or more. The gene calls are TRBV20-1 and TRBJ2-5; the D gene is possibly TRBD2 (6 bases). Germline V gene data show CDR1 as DFQATT and CDR2 as SNEGSKA (reference sequence). CDR3 length: 12 residues. The germline V and J ends were trimmed by 5 bases and 7 bases, with 14 bases remaining between them. CDR3: CSAFRLGGTQYF. CDR3 DNA: TGCAGTGCTTTTAGACTAGGAGGGACCCAGTACTTC.

This clonotype was counted a few times. The genes are TRBV20-1 and TRBJ2-7; D uncertain. The V end was cut by 1 base, the J end by 7 bases, with 17 bases between. Germline V lookup: CDR1 DFQATT, CDR2 SNEGSKA (reference sequence). This CDR3 region has 14 residues. CDR3 region: CSARATGPSTEQYF. The CDR3, as DNA: TGCAGTGCTAGAGCGACTGGTCCGAGTACGGAGCAGTACTTC.

The chain couples TRBV6-1 to TRBJ2-7, with 13 bases matching TRBD2. V dropped 6 bases and J dropped 2; count of bases not matched to a gene: 7. This CDR3 spans 16 amino acids. CDR1 MNHNS and CDR2 SASEGT come from the germline V gene. CDR3 in amino acids: CASRGTSGNDPYEQYF. CDR3 sequence (DNA): TGTGCCAGCAGAGGGACTAGCGGGAACGATCCCTACGAGCAGTACTTC.

The table lists this clonotype with a count of one. CDR3 in DNA: TGCAGCCCGAACCAGGGGGAGACCCAGTACTTC. Encoded protein: CSPNQGETQYF. The gene calls are TRBV20-1 and TRBJ2-5; D possibly corresponds to TRBD1 (6 bases). This CDR3 comprises 11 residues. Germline assignment: CDR1 DFQATT and CDR2 SNEGSKA (reference sequence).

This chain uses TRBV27 with TRBJ2-3; D unclear. Trimming left V 5 bases short and J 3 bases short, with 15 bases between. The CDR3 is made up of 15 amino acids. Germline V CDR1 and CDR2: MNHEY, SMNVEV (reference sequence). In DNA, the CDR3 is TGTGCCAGCAGTCGGCGGACCGGACCTACAGATACGCAGTATTTT. It is translated as CASSRRTGPTDTQYF.

This clonotype showed up just a few times. This chain joins TRBV2 and TRBJ2-7, with unresolved D. The CDR3 is made up of 14 amino acids. Germline CDR1 SNHLY, CDR2 FYNNEI. Between the trimmed V and J ends, which lost 1 base and 0 bases, there was a span of 7 bases. This CDR3 is CASSEVPSSYEQYF. Here the CDR3 DNA reads TGTGCCAGCAGTGAAGTTCCCAGCTCCTACGAGCAGTACTTC.

V is TRBV19 and J is TRBJ1-1; D gene uncertain. The CDR3 extends over 14 amino acids. Per the germline V gene, CDR1 is LNHDA and CDR2 is SQIVND (reference sequence). Trimming removed 1 base at V and 4 bases at J, with 10 bases between. The CDR3 loop reads CASSIALGLTEAFF. Written as DNA, the CDR3 is TGTGCCAGTAGTATAGCCCTCGGACTCACTGAAGCTTTCTTT.

The chain links TRBV4-1 to TRBJ2-1; 10 bases fit TRBD2. The CDR3 totals 14 residues. J lost 8 bases, V lost 4 bases, and 5 bases had no gene match. The germline CDR1 and CDR2 sequences are MGHRA and YSYEKL. CDR3 in DNA: TGCGCCAGCAGCCTAGCGGGAGGCTTACATGAGCAGTTCTTC. Its translation is CASSLAGGLHEQFF.